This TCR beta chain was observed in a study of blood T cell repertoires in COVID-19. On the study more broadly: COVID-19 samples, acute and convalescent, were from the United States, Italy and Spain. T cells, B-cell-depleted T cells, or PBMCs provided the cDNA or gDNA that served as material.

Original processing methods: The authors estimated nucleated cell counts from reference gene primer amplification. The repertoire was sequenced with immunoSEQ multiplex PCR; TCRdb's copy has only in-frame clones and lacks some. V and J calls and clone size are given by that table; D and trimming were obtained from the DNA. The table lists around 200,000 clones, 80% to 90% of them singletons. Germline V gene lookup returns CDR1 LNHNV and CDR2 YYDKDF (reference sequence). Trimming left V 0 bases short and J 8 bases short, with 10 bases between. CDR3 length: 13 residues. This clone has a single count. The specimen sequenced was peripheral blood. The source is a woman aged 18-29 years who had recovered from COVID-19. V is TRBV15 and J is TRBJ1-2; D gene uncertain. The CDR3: CATSRDLSVGYTF. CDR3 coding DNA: TGTGCCACCAGCAGAGATCTTTCAGTGGGCTACACCTTC.